These T cell receptor beta chains were read from a single sample in a study of blood T cell repertoires in COVID-19. Profiling relied on immunoSEQ multiplex PCR, and the TCRdb table lists in-frame clones only, not all of them. The table shows approximately 96,000 clones, with 90% to 95% occurring only once. Material for sequencing was peripheral blood. The receptors stem from a human donor with active COVID-19. The donor label of this sample is uncertain. Both conserved end residues are part of each CDR3. D genes are given only for firm matches. Size values are once, few and many counts, or a class for expanded clones, and some rows have none.

v_gene	abundance	d_gene	j_gene	CDR3nt	CDR3aa
TRBV2	-	-	TRBJ2-2	TGTGCCAGCAGTGACCTTCTCGCGAACACCGGGGAGCTGTTTTTT	CASSDLLANTGELFF
TRBV5-6	-	-	TRBJ2-1	TGTGCCAGCAGCGCGGGACGGTACAATGAGCAGTTCTTC	CASSAGRYNEQFF
TRBV6-1	once	TRBD1	TRBJ1-6	TGTGCCAGCAGTGAAGTACAGGGGGCGCAAAATTCACCCCTCCACTTT	CASSEVQGAQNSPLHF
TRBV2	-	-	TRBJ2-2	TGTGCCAGCAGTGAAACGGTGGTGGGGGGGCATAACACCGGGGAGCTGTTTTTT	CASSETVVGGHNTGELFF
TRBV5-1	-	-	TRBJ2-3	TGCGCCAGCAGTCCCGTGGGCGCAGATACGCAGTATTTT	CASSPVGADTQYF
TRBV6-5	-	TRBD2	TRBJ2-7	TGTGCCAGCAGTTTAACTAGCGGTAGCTCCTACGAGCAGTACTTC	CASSLTSGSSYEQYF
TRBV5-4	-	-	TRBJ1-6	TGTGCCAGCAGCCTCACGGGTATGCCTAATGGTTCACCCCTCCACTTT	CASSLTGMPNGSPLHF
TRBV28	-	TRBD1	TRBJ1-5	TGTGCCAGCAGCGACAGGGTAGTTCAGCCCCAGCATTTT	CASSDRVVQPQHF
TRBV7-2	-	-	TRBJ1-2	TGTGCCAGCAGCCCGAGGGGAATGGGGGCCCAAGCTAACTATGGCTACACCTTC	CASSPRGMGAQANYGYTF
TRBV7-9	-	-	TRBJ2-1	TGTGCCAGCAGCTTTACCGGTCAACCCAATGAGCAGTTCTTC	CASSFTGQPNEQFF
TRBV23-1	-	TRBD1	TRBJ2-7	TGCGCCAGCCTCCACAGGGGGTTCGGATACGAGCAGTACTTC	CASLHRGFGYEQYF
TRBV29-1	-	-	TRBJ1-3	TGCAGTACAGGAGAAGGAAACACCATATATTTT	CSTGEGNTIYF
TRBV2	-	TRBD2	TRBJ2-1	TGTGCCAGCACCCCGGGACTAGCGGGGGGCAATGAGCAGTTCTTC	CASTPGLAGGNEQFF
TRBV28	-	TRBD1	TRBJ2-1	TGTGCCAGCAGTTACGGTAGGGACAGGGGGCCTAATCGGATCAATGAGCAGTTCTTC	CASSYGRDRGPNRINEQFF
TRBV6-5	-	-	TRBJ1-3	TGTGCCAGCAGCCGAGACACCACTGGAAACACCATATATTTT	CASSRDTTGNTIYF
TRBV7-9	-	TRBD1	TRBJ2-3	TGTGCCAGCAGCTTACCCACAGGGGGCACAGATACGCAGTATTTT	CASSLPTGGTDTQYF
TRBV28	-	-	TRBJ1-2	TGTGCCAGCAGGCGCGGACAGAACTATGGCTACACCTTC	CASRRGQNYGYTF
TRBV11-2	once	TRBD2	TRBJ2-7	TGTGCCAGCAGCCATCCCGGGGGGGTATTCGAGCAGTACTTC	CASSHPGGVFEQYF
TRBV12-3/TRBV12-4	once	-	TRBJ1-1	TGTGCCAGCAGCCAACAGGGGAACACTGAAGCTTTCTTT	CASSQQGNTEAFF
TRBV18	-	-	TRBJ2-7	TGTGCCAGCTCACCACCCCCGGGAGCTCGGGAGCAGTACTTC	CASSPPPGAREQYF
TRBV25-1	-	-	TRBJ2-7	TGTGCCAGCAGTGATGGGGGGAGATACGAGCAGTACTTC	CASSDGGRYEQYF
TRBV3-1/TRBV3-2	-	-	TRBJ1-1	TGTGCCAGCAGCCAAGCGGTTACAGGGAGTTTGAACACTGAAGCTTTCTTT	CASSQAVTGSLNTEAFF
TRBV6-5	-	TRBD1	TRBJ1-6	TGTGCCACCTGGGCCGGACAGGGAAATTCACCCCTCCACTTT	CATWAGQGNSPLHF
TRBV7-9	-	TRBD2	TRBJ2-1	TGTGCCAGCAGCGCCTCGCCGACTAGCGGAAAGTCCTACAATGAGCAGTTCTTC	CASSASPTSGKSYNEQFF
TRBV5-4	-	TRBD2	TRBJ2-5	TGTGCCAGCAGACCGGGGCTAGCGGGGACCCAAGAGACCCAGTACTTC	CASRPGLAGTQETQYF
TRBV5-4	-	-	TRBJ2-7	TGTGCCAGCAGCCAAGGACAGTTTCGGTACGAGCAGTACTTC	CASSQGQFRYEQYF
TRBV29-1	-	-	TRBJ2-3	TGCAGCGGAGCAGGGGGGAGAACGGATACGCAGTATTTT	CSGAGGRTDTQYF
TRBV27	-	TRBD2	TRBJ2-5	TGTGCCAGCAGGCGACTAGCGGGGGATATTACTTTTCAAGAGACCCAGTACTTC	CASRRLAGDITFQETQYF
TRBV28	once	-	TRBJ1-2	TGTGCCAGCAGTCAACACGGGAGAGGATATGGCTACACCTTC	CASSQHGRGYGYTF
TRBV11-3	-	-	TRBJ2-1	TGTGCCAGCAGCTTAGATTTTATATTCCCGGACAATGAGCAGTTCTTC	CASSLDFIFPDNEQFF
TRBV2	-	-	TRBJ1-2	TGTGCCAGCAGTGTGCAGGGGTCGGGCTACACCTTC	CASSVQGSGYTF
TRBV7-9	-	-	TRBJ1-1	TGTGCCAGCAGCTTATATCAGGGCATGAACACTGAAGCTTTCTTT	CASSLYQGMNTEAFF
TRBV2	-	-	TRBJ1-1	TGTGCCAGCGGCCGGGGTTTGGGAAACACTGAAGCTTTCTTT	CASGRGLGNTEAFF
TRBV29-1	-	TRBD1	TRBJ2-2	TGCAGCGTTAAAGGGGCCGGGACAGGGGTAGACACCGGGGAGCTGTTTTTT	CSVKGAGTGVDTGELFF
TRBV10-3	once	-	TRBJ1-1	TGTGCCATCACCGTACAGGGCATGAACACTGAAGCTTTCTTT	CAITVQGMNTEAFF
TRBV14	-	-	TRBJ2-5	TGTGCCAGCAGCCTGGACATATCCCGGGAAGAGACCCAGTACTTC	CASSLDISREETQYF
TRBV11-2	-	TRBD2	TRBJ2-5	TGTGCCAGCAGCCTCGGGAATAGCGGGGGGGAGACCCAGTACTTC	CASSLGNSGGETQYF
TRBV5-1	-	-	TRBJ2-7	TGCGCCAGCAGCTCGGAGGCCTCGTCAGGACCCTACGAGCAGTACTTC	CASSSEASSGPYEQYF